This is a list of T cell receptor beta chains from one sample in a study of Tregs in tolerant kidney transplant recipients. Profiling relied on immunoSEQ multiplex PCR, and the TCRdb table lists in-frame clones only, not all of them. Here the sample spans about 110,000 clones, 90% being singletons. Sequences were derived from CD4+ T cells from blood, sampled before the transplant. Every receptor here comes from a human donor who received a combined kidney and bone marrow transplant. Both conserved end residues are part of each CDR3.

j_call: TRBJ2-3
v_call: TRBV21-1
cdr3_aa: CASTKRPHGAKADTQYF

j_call: TRBJ2-3
v_call: TRBV7-9
cdr3_aa: CASSLPQGTQYF

j_call: TRBJ2-7
v_call: TRBV6-1
cdr3_aa: CASSETGFEQYF

j_call: TRBJ2-7
v_call: TRBV14
cdr3_aa: CASSQEMSSGPSYEQYF

j_call: TRBJ1-4
v_call: TRBV9
cdr3_aa: CASSPTTGSEKLFF

j_call: TRBJ2-7
v_call: TRBV6-5
cdr3_aa: CASSYSLGVYEQYF

j_call: TRBJ2-3
v_call: TRBV7-6
cdr3_aa: CASSLALAGGPRVQYF

j_call: TRBJ2-7
v_call: TRBV4-1
cdr3_aa: CASSLLQGGSYEQYF

j_call: TRBJ2-5
v_call: TRBV29-1
cdr3_aa: CSVDGGATLETQYF

j_call: TRBJ2-1
v_call: TRBV11-3
cdr3_aa: CASSHGLAGGADNEQFF

j_call: TRBJ2-6
v_call: TRBV19
cdr3_aa: CASTKITGGADGANVLTF

j_call: TRBJ2-1
v_call: TRBV7-2
cdr3_aa: CASSSSTGTGGRNEQFF

j_call: TRBJ2-3
v_call: TRBV20-1
cdr3_aa: CSGRETDTQYF

j_call: TRBJ2-5
v_call: TRBV21-1
cdr3_aa: CASSKALQGNQETQYF

j_call: TRBJ1-1
v_call: TRBV2
cdr3_aa: CASINPGTEAFF

j_call: TRBJ2-1
v_call: TRBV2
cdr3_aa: CASSADSTPYNEQFF

j_call: TRBJ2-5
v_call: TRBV19
cdr3_aa: CASTTVGGQETQYF

j_call: TRBJ1-1
v_call: TRBV5-5
cdr3_aa: CASSRRQGTNTEAFF

j_call: TRBJ1-2
v_call: TRBV5-8
cdr3_aa: CASRRDRGSGYGYTF

j_call: TRBJ2-1
v_call: TRBV4-3
cdr3_aa: CASSPRLAGGGNEQFF

j_call: TRBJ1-5
v_call: TRBV9
cdr3_aa: CASSGTDSNQPQHF

j_call: TRBJ1-2
v_call: TRBV6-5
cdr3_aa: CASKRDTLFYGYTF

j_call: TRBJ2-7
v_call: TRBV5-1
cdr3_aa: CASSYRPSGGEYEQYF

j_call: TRBJ1-1
v_call: TRBV5-1
cdr3_aa: CASSSFQGPNTEAFF

j_call: TRBJ1-4
v_call: TRBV10-3
cdr3_aa: CAIRAGKGATNEKLFF

j_call: TRBJ1-1
v_call: TRBV6-6
cdr3_aa: CASRRANEAFF

j_call: TRBJ1-3
v_call: TRBV7-6
cdr3_aa: CASSPSSGNTIYF

j_call: TRBJ2-2
v_call: TRBV4-1
cdr3_aa: CASSLSGGGTGELFF

j_call: TRBJ1-4
v_call: TRBV10-3
cdr3_aa: CAISESGVLTNEKLFF

j_call: TRBJ2-3
v_call: TRBV5-4
cdr3_aa: CASSLQGGHDTQYF

j_call: TRBJ1-1
v_call: TRBV7-2
cdr3_aa: CASSSRHPANTEAFF

j_call: TRBJ2-5
v_call: TRBV6-1
cdr3_aa: CASAHREGLETQYF

j_call: TRBJ2-1
v_call: TRBV7-2
cdr3_aa: CASSSTSGGPGEQFF

j_call: TRBJ1-2
v_call: TRBV5-1
cdr3_aa: CASSLGANYGYTF

j_call: TRBJ2-3
v_call: TRBV6-5
cdr3_aa: CASTDLGAGDTQYF

j_call: TRBJ1-5
v_call: TRBV18
cdr3_aa: CASSPDRGGNQPQHF

j_call: TRBJ2-7
v_call: TRBV18
cdr3_aa: CASSPTQGGSYEQYF

j_call: TRBJ2-6
v_call: TRBV5-1
cdr3_aa: CASSFGTGGAGANVLTF

j_call: TRBJ1-1
v_call: TRBV19
cdr3_aa: CASSMAPRTVIF

j_call: TRBJ1-2
v_call: TRBV7-2
cdr3_aa: CASSLTANYGYTF

j_call: TRBJ1-3
v_call: TRBV5-1
cdr3_aa: CASSPQGFSGNTIYF